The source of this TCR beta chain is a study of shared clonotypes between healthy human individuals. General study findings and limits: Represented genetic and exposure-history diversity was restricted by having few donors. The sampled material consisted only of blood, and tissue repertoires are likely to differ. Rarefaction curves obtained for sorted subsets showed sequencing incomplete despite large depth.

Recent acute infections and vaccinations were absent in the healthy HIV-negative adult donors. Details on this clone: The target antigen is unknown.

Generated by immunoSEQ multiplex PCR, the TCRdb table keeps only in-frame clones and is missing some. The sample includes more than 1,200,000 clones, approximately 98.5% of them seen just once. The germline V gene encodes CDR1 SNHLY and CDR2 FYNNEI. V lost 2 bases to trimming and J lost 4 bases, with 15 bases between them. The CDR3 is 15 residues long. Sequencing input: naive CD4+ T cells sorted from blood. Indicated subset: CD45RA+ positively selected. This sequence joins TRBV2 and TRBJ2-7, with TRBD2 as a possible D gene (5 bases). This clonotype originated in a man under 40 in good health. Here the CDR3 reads CASSEKPSTTYEQYF. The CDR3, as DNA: TGTGCCAGCAGTGAAAAGCCTTCGACTACTTACGAGCAGTACTTC.